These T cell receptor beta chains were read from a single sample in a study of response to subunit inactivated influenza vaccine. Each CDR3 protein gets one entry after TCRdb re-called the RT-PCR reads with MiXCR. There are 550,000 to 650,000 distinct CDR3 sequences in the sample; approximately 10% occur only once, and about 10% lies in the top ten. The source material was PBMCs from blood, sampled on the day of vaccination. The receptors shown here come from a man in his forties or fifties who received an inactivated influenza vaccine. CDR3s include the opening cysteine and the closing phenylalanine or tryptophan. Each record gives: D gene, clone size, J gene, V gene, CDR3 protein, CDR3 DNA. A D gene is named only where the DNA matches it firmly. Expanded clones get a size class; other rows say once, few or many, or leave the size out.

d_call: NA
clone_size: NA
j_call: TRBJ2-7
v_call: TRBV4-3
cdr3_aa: CASSHRTVDEQYF
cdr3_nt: TGCGCCAGCAGCCACCGTACTGTCGACGAGCAGTACTTC

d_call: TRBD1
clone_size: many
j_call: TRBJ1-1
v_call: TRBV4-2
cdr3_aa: CASSKDRGNTEAFF
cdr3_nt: TGTGCCAGCAGCAAAGACAGGGGGAACACTGAAGCTTTCTTT

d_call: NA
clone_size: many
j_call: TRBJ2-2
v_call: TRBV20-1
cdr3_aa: CSAGYGGNTGELFF
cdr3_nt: TGCAGTGCTGGGTACGGGGGAAACACCGGGGAGCTGTTTTTT

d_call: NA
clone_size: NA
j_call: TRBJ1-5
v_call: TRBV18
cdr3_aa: CASSVSGLESQPQHF
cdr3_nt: TGTGCCAGCTCAGTGTCAGGGCTCGAAAGTCAGCCCCAGCATTTT

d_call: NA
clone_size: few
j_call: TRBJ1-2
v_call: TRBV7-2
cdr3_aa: CASSLDPITPRYTF
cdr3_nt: TGTGCCAGCAGCTTAGATCCGATTACCCCACGCTACACCTTC

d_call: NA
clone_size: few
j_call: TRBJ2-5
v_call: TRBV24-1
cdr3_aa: CATSWDPRETQYF
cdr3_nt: TGTGCCACCAGCTGGGATCCGAGAGAGACCCAGTACTTC

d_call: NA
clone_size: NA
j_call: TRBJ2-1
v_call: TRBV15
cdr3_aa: CATSRDSGGSGYNEQFF
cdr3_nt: TGTGCCACCAGCAGAGATTCGGGGGGCTCGGGCTACAATGAGCAGTTCTTC

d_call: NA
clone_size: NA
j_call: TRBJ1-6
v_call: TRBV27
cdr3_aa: CASSLYPYNSPLHF
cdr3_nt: TGTGCCAGCAGTTTATATCCGTATAATTCACCCCTCCACTTT

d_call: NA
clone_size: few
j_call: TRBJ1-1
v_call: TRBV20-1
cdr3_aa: CSAREWEGTEAFF
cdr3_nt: TGCAGTGCTAGAGAATGGGAGGGGACTGAAGCTTTCTTT

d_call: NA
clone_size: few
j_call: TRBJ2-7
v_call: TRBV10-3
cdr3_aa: CAISEGRGNEQYF
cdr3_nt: TGTGCCATCAGTGAGGGTAGGGGTAACGAGCAGTACTTC

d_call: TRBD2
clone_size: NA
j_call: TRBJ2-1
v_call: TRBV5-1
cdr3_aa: CASSLGAGGTFNEQFF
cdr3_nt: TGCGCCAGCAGCTTGGGGGCGGGAGGAACCTTCAATGAGCAGTTCTTC